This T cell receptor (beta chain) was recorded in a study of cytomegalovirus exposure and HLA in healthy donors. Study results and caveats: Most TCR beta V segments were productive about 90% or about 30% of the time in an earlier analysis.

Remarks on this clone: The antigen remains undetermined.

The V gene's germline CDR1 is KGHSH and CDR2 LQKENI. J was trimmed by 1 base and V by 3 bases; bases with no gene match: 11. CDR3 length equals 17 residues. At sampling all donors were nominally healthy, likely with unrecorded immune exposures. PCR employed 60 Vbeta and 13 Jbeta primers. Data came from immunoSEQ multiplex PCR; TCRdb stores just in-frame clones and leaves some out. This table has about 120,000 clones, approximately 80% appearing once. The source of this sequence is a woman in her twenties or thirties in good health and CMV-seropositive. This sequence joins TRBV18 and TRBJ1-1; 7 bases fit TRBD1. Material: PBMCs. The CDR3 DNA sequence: TGTGCCAGCTCACCTTCCTTAGAACAGGGGACGAACACTGAAGCTTTCTTT. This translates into CASSPSLEQGTNTEAFF.